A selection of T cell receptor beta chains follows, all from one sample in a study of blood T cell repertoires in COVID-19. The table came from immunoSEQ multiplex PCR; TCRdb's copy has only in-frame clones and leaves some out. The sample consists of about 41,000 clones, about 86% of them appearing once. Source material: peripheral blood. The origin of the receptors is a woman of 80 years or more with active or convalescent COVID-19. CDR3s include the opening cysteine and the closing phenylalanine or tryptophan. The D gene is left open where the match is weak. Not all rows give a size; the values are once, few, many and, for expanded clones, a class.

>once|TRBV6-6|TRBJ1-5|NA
CASSSGQISNQPQHF
TGTGCCAGCAGTTCCGGACAGATTAGCAATCAGCCCCAGCATTTT
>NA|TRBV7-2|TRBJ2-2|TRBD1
CASSPKTGEAGELFF
TGTGCCAGCAGCCCAAAAACAGGGGAAGCCGGGGAGCTGTTTTTT
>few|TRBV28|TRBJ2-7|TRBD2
CASSQSSGGGHF
TGTGCCAGCAGTCAGAGTAGCGGGGGGGGGCACTTC
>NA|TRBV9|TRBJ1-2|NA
CASSVSGINGYTF
TGTGCCAGCAGCGTATCGGGGATTAATGGCTACACCTTC
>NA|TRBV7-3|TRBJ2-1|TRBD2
CASSVAGGVGRTNEQFF
TGTGCCAGCAGCGTAGCGGGGGGCGTCGGGAGGACCAATGAGCAGTTCTTC
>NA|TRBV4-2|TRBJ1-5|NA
CASSQDWRGGGNQPQHF
TGTGCCAGCAGCCAAGATTGGCGGGGGGGCGGCAATCAGCCCCAGCATTTT
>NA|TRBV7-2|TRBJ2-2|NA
CASSSQTGYLSGELFF
TGTGCCAGCAGCTCCCAGACGGGATACTTATCCGGGGAGCTGTTTTTT
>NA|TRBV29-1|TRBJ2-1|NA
CSVDVPQFF
TGCAGCGTTGATGTCCCTCAGTTCTTC
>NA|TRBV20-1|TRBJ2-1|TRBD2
CSASASGSSDEQFF
TGCAGTGCTAGTGCTAGCGGGAGTTCTGATGAGCAGTTCTTC
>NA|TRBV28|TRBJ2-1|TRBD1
CASSQPGQHNEQFF
TGTGCCAGCAGTCAGCCGGGACAGCACAATGAGCAGTTCTTC
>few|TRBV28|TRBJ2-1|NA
CASSPISGEQFF
TGTGCCAGCAGTCCGATCTCGGGTGAGCAGTTCTTC
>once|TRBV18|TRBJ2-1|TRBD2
CASSPGLAGLSYNEQFF
TGTGCCAGCTCACCCGGACTAGCGGGACTATCCTACAATGAGCAGTTCTTC
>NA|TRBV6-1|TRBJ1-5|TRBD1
CASSDLGQSSPQHF
TGTGCCAGCAGTGACCTGGGACAGTCGTCGCCCCAGCATTTT
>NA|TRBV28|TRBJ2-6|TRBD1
CASSLWVPGGRRAGANVLTF
TGTGCCAGCAGTTTATGGGTGCCAGGGGGCCGCCGGGCTGGGGCCAACGTCCTGACTTTC
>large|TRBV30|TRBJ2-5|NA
CAWSGGYSQETQYF
TGTGCCTGGAGCGGAGGATACTCGCAAGAGACCCAGTACTTC
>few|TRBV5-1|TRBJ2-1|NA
CASSLAFGQNEQFF
TGCGCCAGCAGCTTGGCCTTTGGACAAAATGAGCAGTTCTTC
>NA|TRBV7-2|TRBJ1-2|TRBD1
CASSSYSGQNSYGYTF
TGTGCCAGCAGCTCATACTCGGGACAGAACAGCTATGGCTACACCTTC
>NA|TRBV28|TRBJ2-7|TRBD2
CASSTSGRAPLEQYF
TGTGCCAGCAGTACGAGCGGGAGGGCCCCGCTCGAGCAGTACTTC
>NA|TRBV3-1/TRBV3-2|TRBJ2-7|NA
CASSPSDLAPNEQYF
TGTGCCAGCAGCCCCTCCGACTTGGCGCCCAACGAGCAGTACTTC
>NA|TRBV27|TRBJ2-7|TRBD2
CASSSGLAGTYEQYF
TGTGCCAGCAGTTCCGGACTAGCGGGGACCTACGAGCAGTACTTC
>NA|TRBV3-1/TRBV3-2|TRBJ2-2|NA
CASSPGEGGELFF
TGTGCCAGCAGCCCTGGAGAAGGCGGGGAGCTGTTTTTT
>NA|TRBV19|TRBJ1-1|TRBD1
CASSPRTGGDMAFF
TGTGCCAGTAGTCCTCGGACAGGGGGCGACATGGCTTTCTTT
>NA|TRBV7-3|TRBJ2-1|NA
CASSSPTRYNEQFF
TGTGCCAGCAGCTCTCCAACTAGATACAATGAGCAGTTCTTC
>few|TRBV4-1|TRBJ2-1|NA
CASSPSGFDNEQFF
TGCGCCAGCAGCCCTTCAGGGTTCGACAATGAGCAGTTCTTC
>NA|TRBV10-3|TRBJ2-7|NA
CAISNDSYEQYF
TGTGCCATCAGCAATGACTCATACGAGCAGTACTTC
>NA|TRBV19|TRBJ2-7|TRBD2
CASSRGLAGASTYEQYF
TGTGCCAGTAGTAGAGGACTAGCGGGAGCCTCAACCTACGAGCAGTACTTC
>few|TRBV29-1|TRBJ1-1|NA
CSVEQGLDTEAFF
TGCAGCGTTGAACAGGGCCTGGACACTGAAGCTTTCTTT
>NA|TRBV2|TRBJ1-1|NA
CATREYTEAFF
TGTGCCACTAGGGAGTACACTGAAGCTTTCTTT
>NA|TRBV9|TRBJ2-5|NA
CASSLSSQETQYF
TGTGCCAGCAGCCTTTCTAGTCAAGAGACCCAGTACTTC
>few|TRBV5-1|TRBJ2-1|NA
CASSLGGADNEQFF
TGCGCCAGCAGCTTGGGAGGAGCGGACAATGAGCAGTTCTTC
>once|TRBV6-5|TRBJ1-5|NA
CASSYGGGQQPQHF
TGTGCCAGCAGTTACGGCGGAGGGCAACAGCCCCAGCATTTT
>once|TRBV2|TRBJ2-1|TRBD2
CASSEGRLAGEQFF
TGTGCCAGCAGTGAAGGTAGACTAGCGGGGGAGCAGTTCTTC
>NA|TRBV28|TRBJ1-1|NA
CASRSRVVLNSEAFF
TGTGCCAGCAGATCACGGGTTGTCCTTAACTCGGAAGCTTTCTTT
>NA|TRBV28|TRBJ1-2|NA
CASRAPGGGYGYTF
TGTGCCAGCAGAGCCCCAGGAGGCGGCTATGGCTACACCTTC
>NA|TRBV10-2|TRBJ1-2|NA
CASRDITGPSYGYTF
TGCGCCAGCAGGGATATCACAGGACCCTCCTATGGCTACACCTTC
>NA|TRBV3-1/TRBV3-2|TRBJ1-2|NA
CASSQTFGQTFYGYTF
TGTGCCAGCAGCCAAACTTTCGGACAGACGTTCTATGGCTACACCTTC
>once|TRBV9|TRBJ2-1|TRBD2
CASSPSGRWNEQFF
TGTGCCAGCAGCCCAAGCGGGAGGTGGAATGAGCAGTTCTTC
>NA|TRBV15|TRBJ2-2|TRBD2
CATSTPWTSPGELFF
TGTGCCACCAGCACACCCTGGACTAGCCCCGGGGAGCTGTTTTTT
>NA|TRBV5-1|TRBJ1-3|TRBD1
CASRQGADGNTIYF
TGCGCCAGCAGACAGGGGGCAGATGGAAACACCATATATTTT
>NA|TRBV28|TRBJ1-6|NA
CASSTSGTGLYSPLHF
NA
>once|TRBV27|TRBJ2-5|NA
CASSPYSTQETQYF
TGTGCCAGCAGTCCCTACAGTACACAAGAGACCCAGTACTTC
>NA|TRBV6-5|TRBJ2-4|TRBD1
CASSSQGARAKNIQYF
TGTGCCAGCAGTTCTCAGGGGGCACGAGCCAAAAACATTCAGTACTTC
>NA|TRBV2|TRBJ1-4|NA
CASSDQGFATNEKLFF
TGTGCCAGCAGTGACCAGGGATTTGCAACTAATGAAAAACTGTTTTTT
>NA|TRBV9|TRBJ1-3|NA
CASSPAGDGNTIYF
TGTGCCAGCAGTCCCGCGGGGGATGGAAACACCATATATTTT
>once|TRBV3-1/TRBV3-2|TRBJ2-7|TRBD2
CASSQEYSGRVYEQYF
TGTGCCAGCAGCCAAGAATACAGCGGGAGGGTCTACGAGCAGTACTTC
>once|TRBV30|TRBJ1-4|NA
CAWSVGTGEKLFF
TGTGCCTGGAGTGTAGGCACCGGGGAAAAACTGTTTTTT
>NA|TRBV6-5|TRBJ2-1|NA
CASSSVYNEQFF
TGTGCCAGCAGCTCAGTCTACAATGAGCAGTTCTTC
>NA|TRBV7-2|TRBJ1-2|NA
CASSSTRGRFGYTF
TGTGCCAGCAGCTCGACACGGGGTCGATTTGGCTACACCTTC
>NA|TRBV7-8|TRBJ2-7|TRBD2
CASSFSKDSPGLAGGEQYF
TGTGCCAGCAGCTTCTCTAAGGACAGCCCGGGACTAGCGGGAGGGGAGCAGTACTTC
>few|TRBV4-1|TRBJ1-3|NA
CASSHVLRAKGDTIYF
TGCGCCAGCAGCCACGTTCTCCGGGCCAAGGGAGACACCATATATTTT
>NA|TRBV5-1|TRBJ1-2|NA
CASSLGHLPRGANYGYTF
TGCGCCAGCAGCTTGGGCCACCTCCCCAGGGGCGCCAACTATGGCTACACCTTC
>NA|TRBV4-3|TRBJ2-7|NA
CASSQEVHLYEQYF
TGCGCCAGCAGCCAAGAGGTTCATCTATACGAGCAGTACTTC
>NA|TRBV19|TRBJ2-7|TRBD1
CASSRYSGQGYEQYF
TGTGCCAGTAGTAGGTATTCAGGACAGGGCTACGAGCAGTACTTC